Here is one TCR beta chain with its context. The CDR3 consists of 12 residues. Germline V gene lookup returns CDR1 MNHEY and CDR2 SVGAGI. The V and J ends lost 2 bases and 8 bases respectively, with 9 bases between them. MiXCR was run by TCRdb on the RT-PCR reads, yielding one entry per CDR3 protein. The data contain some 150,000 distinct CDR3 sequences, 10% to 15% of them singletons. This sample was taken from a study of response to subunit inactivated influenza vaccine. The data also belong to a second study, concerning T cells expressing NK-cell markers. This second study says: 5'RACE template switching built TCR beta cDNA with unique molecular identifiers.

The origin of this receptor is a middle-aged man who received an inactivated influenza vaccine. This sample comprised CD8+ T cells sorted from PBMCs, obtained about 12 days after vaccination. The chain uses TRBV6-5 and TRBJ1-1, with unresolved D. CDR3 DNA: TGTGCCAGCAGTTACACCGGCCAGGAAGCTTTCTTT. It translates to CASSYTGQEAFF.